This paragraph covers one T cell receptor beta chain sequence. Antigen specificity is unknown. This specimen comes from a study of T-cell reconstitution after alpha-beta-depleted transplantation in children. Study-wide results and caveats: About two months after transplant, alpha-beta T cells reportedly came from several hundred expanded graft clones.

Preparation of the TCRbeta library was carried out with unique molecular identifiers. TCRdb re-called the PCR reads through MiXCR, storing one row per CDR3 protein. This sample has 670,000 or so distinct CDR3 sequences, with less than 15% found just once. This sequence originates from a girl aged 2-15 years with congenital amegakaryocytic thrombocytopenia, due to receive a stem cell transplant. The sequenced sample was PBMCs, obtained before TCRalphabeta/CD19-depleted stem cell transplant.

The CDR3 sequence is CASSGREISYEQYF. CDR3 nucleotide sequence: TGCGCCAGCAGCGGCCGGGAGATCTCCTACGAGCAGTACTTC. This chain joins TRBV5-1 and TRBJ2-7; D possibly corresponds to TRBD2 (6 bases). Trimming removed 4 bases at V and 0 bases at J, with 11 bases between. The CDR3 has 14 residues. Germline V gene sequence: CDR1 SGHRS, CDR2 YFSETQ. Together with reference TRBV5-1 and TRBJ2-7, the CDR3 gives the full variable domain: KAGVTQTPRYLIKTRGQQVTLSCSPISGHRSVSWYQQTPGQGLQFLFEYFSETQRNKGNFPGRFSGRQFSNSRSEMNVSTLELGDSALYLCASSGREISYEQYFGPGTRLTVT.